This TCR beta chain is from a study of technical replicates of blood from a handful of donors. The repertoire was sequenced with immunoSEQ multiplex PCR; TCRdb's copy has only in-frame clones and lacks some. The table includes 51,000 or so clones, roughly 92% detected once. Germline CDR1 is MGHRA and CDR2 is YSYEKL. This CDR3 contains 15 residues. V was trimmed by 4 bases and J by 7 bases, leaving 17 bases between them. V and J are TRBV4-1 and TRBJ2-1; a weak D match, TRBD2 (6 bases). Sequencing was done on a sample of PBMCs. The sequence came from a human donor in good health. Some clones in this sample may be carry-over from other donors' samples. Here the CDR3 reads CASSLRDSFSNEQFF. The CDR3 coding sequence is TGCGCCAGCAGCCTACGGGACTCCTTCTCTAATGAGCAGTTCTTC.